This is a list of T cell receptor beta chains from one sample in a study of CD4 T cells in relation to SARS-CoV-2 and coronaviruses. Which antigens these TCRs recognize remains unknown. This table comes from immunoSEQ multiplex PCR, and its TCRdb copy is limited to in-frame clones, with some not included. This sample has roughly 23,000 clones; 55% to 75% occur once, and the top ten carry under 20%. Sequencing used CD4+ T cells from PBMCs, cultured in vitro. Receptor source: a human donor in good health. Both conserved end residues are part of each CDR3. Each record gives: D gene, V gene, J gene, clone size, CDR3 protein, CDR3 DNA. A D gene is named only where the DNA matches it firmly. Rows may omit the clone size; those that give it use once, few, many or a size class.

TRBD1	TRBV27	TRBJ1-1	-	CASSGYRGNTEAFF	TGTGCCAGCAGTGGATACAGGGGGAACACTGAAGCTTTCTTT
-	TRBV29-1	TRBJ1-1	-	CSVIKTENTEAFF	TGCAGCGTAATCAAGACAGAGAACACTGAAGCTTTCTTT
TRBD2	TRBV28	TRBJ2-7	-	CASSSPGGRKTYEQYF	TGTGCCAGCAGTTCCCCCGGGGGGAGAAAGACCTACGAGCAGTACTTC
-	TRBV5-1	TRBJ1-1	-	CASSPRRGGSRGTEAFF	TGCGCCAGCAGCCCCCGGCGCGGGGGGAGTCGGGGCACTGAAGCTTTCTTT
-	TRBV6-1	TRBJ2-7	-	CASSEAGLRYEQYF	TGTGCCAGCAGTGAAGCTGGACTGCGCTACGAGCAGTACTTC
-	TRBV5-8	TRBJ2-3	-	CASSLGGTDTQYF	TGTGCCAGCAGCTTGGGGGGCACAGATACGCAGTATTTT
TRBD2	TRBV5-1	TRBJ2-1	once	CASSLRAGEHEQFF	TGCGCCAGCAGCTTGAGAGCGGGAGAACATGAGCAGTTCTTC
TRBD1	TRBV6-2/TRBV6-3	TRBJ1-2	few	CASSSGTGAIGYTF	TGTGCCAGCAGCTCCGGGACAGGGGCCATTGGCTACACCTTC
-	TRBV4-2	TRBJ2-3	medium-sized	CASSGSREFWDTQYF	TGTGCCAGCAGCGGGTCAAGGGAATTCTGGGATACGCAGTATTTT
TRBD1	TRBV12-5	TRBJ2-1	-	CASGLNRDRGGKQFF	TGTGCTAGTGGTTTGAATCGGGACAGGGGAGGTAAACAGTTCTTC
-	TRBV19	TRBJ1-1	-	CASSISGSNTEAFF	TGTGCCAGTAGTATTTCAGGGTCCAACACTGAAGCTTTCTTT
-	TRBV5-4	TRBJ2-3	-	CASSTGTSTDTQYF	TGTGCCAGCAGCACCGGTACTAGCACAGATACGCAGTATTTT
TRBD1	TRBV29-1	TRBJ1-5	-	CSVDPDRGNNQPQHF	TGCAGCGTTGACCCCGACAGGGGGAACAATCAGCCCCAGCATTTT
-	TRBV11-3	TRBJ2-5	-	CASSLDGRTETQYF	TGTGCCAGCAGCTTAGATGGCAGGACAGAGACCCAGTACTTC
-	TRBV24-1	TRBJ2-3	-	CATTNRKITDTQYF	TGTGCCACCACTAATAGGAAAATCACAGATACGCAGTATTTT
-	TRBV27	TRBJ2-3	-	CASSGNVDTQYF	TGTGCCAGCAGTGGTAACGTAGATACGCAGTATTTT
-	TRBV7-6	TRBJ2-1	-	CASSLAAGWSGDPSGEQFF	TGTGCCAGCAGCTTAGCGGCGGGTTGGTCGGGAGACCCGTCGGGCGAGCAGTTCTTC
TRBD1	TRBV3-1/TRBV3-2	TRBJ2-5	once	CASSPVTGETQTQYF	TGTGCCAGCAGCCCAGTAACAGGGGAAACACAGACCCAGTACTTC
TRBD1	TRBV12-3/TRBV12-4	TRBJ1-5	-	CASSGDRGQPQHF	TGTGCCAGCAGCGGGGACAGGGGGCAGCCCCAGCATTTT
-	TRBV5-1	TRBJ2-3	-	CASSPRILSTDTQYF	TGCGCCAGCAGCCCCCGTATACTGAGCACAGATACGCAGTATTTT
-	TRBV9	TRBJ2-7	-	CASSPRLDAGLSEQYF	TGTGCCAGCAGCCCCCGACTGGACGCAGGGCTGTCCGAGCAGTACTTC
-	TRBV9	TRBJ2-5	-	CASSVRPAGQETQYF	TGTGCCAGCAGCGTTAGACCCGCAGGGCAAGAGACCCAGTACTTC
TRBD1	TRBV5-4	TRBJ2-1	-	CASSFRDRGRSEQFF	TGTGCCAGCAGCTTCCGGGACAGGGGGCGAAGTGAGCAGTTCTTC
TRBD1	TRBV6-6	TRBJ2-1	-	CASSADRGSYNEQFF	TGTGCCAGCAGTGCGGACAGGGGCTCCTACAATGAGCAGTTCTTC
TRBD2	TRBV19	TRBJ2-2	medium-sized	CASSSGNTGELFF	TGTGCCAGTTCTAGCGGGAACACCGGGGAGCTGTTTTTT
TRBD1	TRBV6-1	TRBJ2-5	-	CASSELPGGVQTQYF	TGTGCCAGCAGTGAATTACCAGGGGGCGTACAGACCCAGTACTTC
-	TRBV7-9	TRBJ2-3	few	CASSLRGGPTDTQYF	TGTGCCAGCAGCCTCCGGGGAGGACCCACAGATACGCAGTATTTT
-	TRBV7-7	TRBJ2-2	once	CATRPGTGWTGELFF	TGTGCCACCCGGCCCGGAACAGGGTGGACCGGGGAGCTGTTTTTT
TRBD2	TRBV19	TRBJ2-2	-	CASIRRGDTGELFF	TGTGCCAGTATTCGACGGGGGGACACCGGGGAGCTGTTTTTT
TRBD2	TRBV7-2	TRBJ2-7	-	CASSTGTKRSYEQYF	TGTGCCAGCAGCACCGGGACTAAAAGGTCATACGAGCAGTACTTC
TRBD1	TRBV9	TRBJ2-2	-	CASSESTGSTGELFF	TGTGCCAGCAGCGAATCGACAGGGAGCACCGGGGAGCTGTTTTTT
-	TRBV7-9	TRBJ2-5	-	CASSGRGKTQYF	TGTGCCAGCAGCGGCAGGGGAAAGACCCAGTACTTC
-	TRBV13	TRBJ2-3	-	CASSSGGMVTTDTQYF	TGTGCCAGCAGCTCCGGAGGGATGGTCACCACAGATACGCAGTATTTT
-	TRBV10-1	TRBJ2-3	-	CASIIRTRTDTQYF	TGCGCCAGCATTATTCGGACACGCACAGATACGCAGTATTTT
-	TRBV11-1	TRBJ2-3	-	CASSGGLGSDTQYF	TGTGCCAGCAGCGGGGGTCTGGGGTCAGATACGCAGTATTTT
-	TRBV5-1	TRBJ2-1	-	CASRVPVSNEQFF	TGCGCCAGCAGGGTACCAGTAAGCAATGAGCAGTTCTTC
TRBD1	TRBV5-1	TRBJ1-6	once	CASSTGQATSSYNSPLHF	TGCGCCAGCAGCACCGGACAGGCGACGAGCTCCTATAATTCACCCCTCCACTTT
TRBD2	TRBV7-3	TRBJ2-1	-	CASSLTGLAGGNEQFF	TGTGCCAGCAGCTTAACGGGACTAGCGGGAGGAAATGAGCAGTTCTTC
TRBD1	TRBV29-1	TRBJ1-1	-	CSVAVLDRATEAFF	TGCAGCGTTGCGGTTCTGGACAGGGCCACTGAAGCTTTCTTT
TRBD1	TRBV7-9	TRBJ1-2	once	CASSLTGGAFYGYTF	TGTGCCAGCAGCCTGACAGGGGGCGCTTTTTATGGCTACACCTTC
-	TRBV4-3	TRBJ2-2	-	CASSPSSGYTGELFF	TGCGCCAGCAGCCCTAGTAGTGGATACACCGGGGAGCTGTTTTTT
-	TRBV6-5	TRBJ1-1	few	CASSYSKGGSRAEAFF	TGTGCCAGCAGTTACTCGAAGGGGGGTAGCAGGGCTGAAGCTTTCTTT
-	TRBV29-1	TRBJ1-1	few	CSVERETTGTAFF	TGCAGCGTTGAAAGGGAGACGACGGGGACAGCTTTCTTT
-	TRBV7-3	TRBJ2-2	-	CASSLSFTGELFF	TGTGCCAGCAGCTTATCCTTTACCGGGGAGCTGTTTTTT
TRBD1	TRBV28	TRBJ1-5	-	CASSSAGTGPLGQPQHF	TGTGCCAGCAGTTCAGCCGGGACAGGCCCCTTAGGTCAGCCCCAGCATTTT
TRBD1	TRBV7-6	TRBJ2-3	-	CASSFGQGAGDTQYF	TGTGCCAGCAGCTTTGGGCAGGGGGCCGGAGATACGCAGTATTTT
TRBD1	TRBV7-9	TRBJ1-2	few	CASSLMTTGRYTF	TGTGCCAGCAGCCTCATGACGACAGGGCGCTACACCTTC
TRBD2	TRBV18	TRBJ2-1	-	CASSPGMGTSGSNEQFF	TGTGCCAGCTCACCGGGGATGGGGACTAGCGGGAGCAATGAGCAGTTCTTC
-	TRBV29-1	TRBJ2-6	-	CSVDGAGANVLTF	TGCAGCGTTGATGGGGCCGGGGCCAACGTCCTGACTTTC
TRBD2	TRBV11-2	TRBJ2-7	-	CASSIGTSGRTYEQYF	TGTGCCAGCAGCATCGGGACTAGCGGGAGGACCTACGAGCAGTACTTC
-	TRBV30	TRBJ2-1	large	CAWSIGTGDNEQFF	TGTGCCTGGAGTATTGGGACGGGCGACAATGAGCAGTTCTTC
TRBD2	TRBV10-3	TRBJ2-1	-	CAISATSGYNEQFF	TGTGCCATCAGTGCCACTAGCGGATACAATGAGCAGTTCTTC
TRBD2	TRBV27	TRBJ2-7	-	CASRGLAGGSSYEQYF	TGTGCCAGCAGGGGACTAGCGGGAGGATCCTCCTACGAGCAGTACTTC
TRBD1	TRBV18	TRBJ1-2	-	CASSWDRGTPIYYGYTF	TGTGCCAGCTCCTGGGACAGGGGGACCCCTATCTACTATGGCTACACCTTC
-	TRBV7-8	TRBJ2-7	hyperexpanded	CASSEREANYEQYF	TGTGCCAGCAGCGAAAGGGAGGCTAACTACGAGCAGTACTTC
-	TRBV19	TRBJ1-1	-	CASSIVRVGTEAFF	TGTGCCAGTAGTATAGTAAGGGTTGGGACTGAAGCTTTCTTT
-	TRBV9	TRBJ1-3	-	CASSVVGASGNTIYF	TGTGCCAGCAGCGTAGTAGGGGCTTCTGGAAACACCATATATTTT
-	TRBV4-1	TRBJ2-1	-	CASSPHQGGGYNEQFF	TGCGCCAGCAGCCCCCACCAGGGGGGGGGCTACAATGAGCAGTTCTTC
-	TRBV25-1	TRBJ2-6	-	CATRPQGANVLTF	TGTGCCACTCGACCTCAGGGCGCCAACGTCCTGACTTTC